Listed below are T cell receptor beta chains from one sample, sequenced in a study of tumor-infiltrating lymphocytes in primary liver carcinoma. TCRdb reanalysed the multiplex PCR reads using MiXCR and keeps one entry per CDR3 protein. The data show 65,000 to 90,000 distinct CDR3 sequences, with around 70% seen just once and less than 20% held by the top ten. The sequencing sample was made of liver tumor tissue from sampling region 1. These receptors all stem from a man aged 35-49 years with primary liver carcinoma and hepatitis B virus infection. Both conserved end residues are part of each CDR3. D genes are given only for firm matches. Part of the rows lack a size; the others show once, few, many or a class for expanded clones.

D gene: -
clone size: -
J gene: TRBJ2-7
V gene: TRBV4-1
CDR3 protein: CASSQLLLALPDKLGSYKQYF
CDR3 DNA: TGCGCCAGCAGCCAGCTTCTTCTCGCCCTACCGGACAAACTTGGTTCCTACAAGCAGTACTTC

D gene: -
clone size: -
J gene: TRBJ1-5
V gene: TRBV6-1
CDR3 protein: CVSTPWGSNQPQHF
CDR3 DNA: TGTGTCAGCACCCCTTGGGGGAGCAATCAGCCCCAACATTTT

D gene: -
clone size: -
J gene: TRBJ2-5
V gene: TRBV5-6
CDR3 protein: CASRFTVRETQYF
CDR3 DNA: TGTGCCAGCAGGTTCACAGTGCGGGAGACCCAGTACTTC

D gene: -
clone size: many
J gene: TRBJ1-2
V gene: TRBV6-5
CDR3 protein: CASSRDPTGGYTF
CDR3 DNA: TGTGCCAGCAGCCGTGACCCGACCGGTGGCTACACCTTC

D gene: TRBD2
clone size: -
J gene: TRBJ2-2
V gene: TRBV12-3/TRBV12-4
CDR3 protein: CVSNRSGTDTGELFF
CDR3 DNA: TGTGTCAGCAACCGAAGCGGGACTGACACCGGGGAGCTGTTTTTT

D gene: -
clone size: once
J gene: TRBJ2-2
V gene: TRBV11-2
CDR3 protein: CASSLDIPTRELFF
CDR3 DNA: TGTGCCAGCAGCTTAGATATCCCCACCAGGGAGCTGTTTTTT

D gene: -
clone size: -
J gene: TRBJ2-7
V gene: TRBV5-6
CDR3 protein: CASSFLDDFSSYEQYF
CDR3 DNA: TGTGCCAGCAGCTTCTTGGACGACTTCAGCTCCTACGAGCAGTACTTC

D gene: -
clone size: once
J gene: TRBJ1-1
V gene: TRBV12-3/TRBV12-4
CDR3 protein: CASNSAWGTSMNTEAFF
CDR3 DNA: TGTGCCAGTAATTCAGCCTGGGGGACATCAATGAACACTGAAGCTTTCTTT

D gene: TRBD1
clone size: -
J gene: TRBJ1-2
V gene: TRBV4-1
CDR3 protein: CAISQVEGAGYYGYTF
CDR3 DNA: TGCGCCATTAGCCAAGTGGAGGGGGCAGGATACTATGGCTACACCTTC

D gene: -
clone size: -
J gene: TRBJ1-2
V gene: TRBV6-5
CDR3 protein: CAGNYSGQGINYGYTF
CDR3 DNA: TGTGCCGGCAATTACTCTGGGCAGGGCATTAACTATGGCTACACCTTC

D gene: TRBD2
clone size: -
J gene: TRBJ2-7
V gene: TRBV5-1
CDR3 protein: CTSSIGLAGTYEQYF
CDR3 DNA: TGCACCAGCAGCATCGGACTAGCGGGAACCTACGAGCAGTACTTC

D gene: -
clone size: -
J gene: TRBJ2-7
V gene: TRBV10-3
CDR3 protein: CAISGGTLQAWGKQRIEQYF
CDR3 DNA: TGTGCCATCAGTGGGGGTACCCTCCAAGCATGGGGGAAACAGCGAATTGAGCAGTACTTC

D gene: -
clone size: -
J gene: TRBJ2-1
V gene: TRBV4-2
CDR3 protein: CASNQLEGAGNEQFF
CDR3 DNA: TGTGCCAGTAACCAATTGGAAGGGGCAGGCAATGAGCAGTTCTTC